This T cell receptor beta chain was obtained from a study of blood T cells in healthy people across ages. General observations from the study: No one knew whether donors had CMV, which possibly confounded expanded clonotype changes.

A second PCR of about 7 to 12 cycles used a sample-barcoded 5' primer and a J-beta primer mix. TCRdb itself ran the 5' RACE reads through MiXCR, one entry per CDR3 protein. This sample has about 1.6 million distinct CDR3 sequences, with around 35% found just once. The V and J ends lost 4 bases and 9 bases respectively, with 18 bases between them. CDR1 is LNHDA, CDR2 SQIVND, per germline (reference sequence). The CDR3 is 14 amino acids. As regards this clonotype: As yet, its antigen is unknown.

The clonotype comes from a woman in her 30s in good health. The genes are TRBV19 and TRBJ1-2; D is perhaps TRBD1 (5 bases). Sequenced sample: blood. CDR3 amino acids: CASSRNSPWGSYTF. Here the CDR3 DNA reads TGTGCCAGTAGTAGGAATTCTCCTTGGGGGAGCTACACCTTC.